This TCR beta chain was profiled in a study of T cell clones after liver transplantation. The V and J ends lost 5 bases and 4 bases respectively, with 14 bases between them. The CDR3 runs 14 residues. The germline V gene has CDR1 MNHNY and CDR2 SVGAGI (reference sequence). TCRdb keeps only in-frame clones here, not all; method: immunoSEQ multiplex PCR. The table has 40,000 to 65,000 clones, approximately 88% seen once. The V call is TRBV6-6, the J call TRBJ2-5; D assignment may be TRBD1 or TRBD2 (5 bases each). This specimen consisted of CD4+ T cells from blood, obtained before liver transplant. This sequence was found in a human donor who received a liver transplant. CDR3 protein: CASSKGEGRETQYF. CDR3 nucleotides: TGTGCCAGCAGTAAGGGTGAGGGGCGAGAGACCCAGTACTTC.